This TCR beta chain originates from a study of T cell responses to AZD1222 COVID-19 vaccine. In the case of this clone: As yet, its antigen is unknown.

The data were produced by immunoSEQ multiplex PCR, yet TCRdb's version contains in-frame clones alone and is incomplete. Among 75,000 to 85,000 clones listed, about nine tenths were seen once. Study-level points and caveats: Baseline serostatus was positive in only six AZD1222 recipients.

V lost 5 bases and J 4 bases, leaving 14 bases between the germline ends. Germline lookup yields CDR1 SGHTA and CDR2 FQGNSA. The CDR3 sequence is 14 residues long. This material consisted of peripheral blood, taken on day 0 of AZD1222 vaccination. This sequence originates from an adult in good health. The chain recombines TRBV7-2 with TRBJ2-5; the D gene is possibly TRBD2 (6 bases). The chain's CDR3 is CASSLGWRVETQYF. As DNA, the CDR3 is TGTGCCAGCAGCCTCGGGTGGAGGGTAGAGACCCAGTACTTC. The full variable domain, in which reference TRBV7-2 and TRBJ2-5 provide the parts outside the CDR3, is GAGVSQSPSNKVTEKGKDVELRCDPISGHTALYWYRQSLGQGLEFLIYFQGNSAPDKSGLPSDRFSAERTGGSVSTLTIQRTQQEDSAVYLCASSLGWRVETQYFGPGTRLLVL.